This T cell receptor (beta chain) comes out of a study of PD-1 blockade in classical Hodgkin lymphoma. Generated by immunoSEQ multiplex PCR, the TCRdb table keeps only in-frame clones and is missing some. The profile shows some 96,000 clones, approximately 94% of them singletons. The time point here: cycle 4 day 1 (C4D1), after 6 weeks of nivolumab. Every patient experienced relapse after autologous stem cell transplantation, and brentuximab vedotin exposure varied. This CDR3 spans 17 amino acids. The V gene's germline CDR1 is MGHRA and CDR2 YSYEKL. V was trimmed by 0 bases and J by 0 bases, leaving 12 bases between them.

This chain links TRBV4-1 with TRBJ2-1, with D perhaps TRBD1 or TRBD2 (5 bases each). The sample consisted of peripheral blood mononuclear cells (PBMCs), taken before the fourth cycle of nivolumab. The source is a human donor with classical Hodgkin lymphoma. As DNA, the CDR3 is TGCGCCAGCAGCCAAGAGTCCGGGACCAGCTCCTACAATGAGCAGTTCTTC. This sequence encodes CASSQESGTSSYNEQFF.